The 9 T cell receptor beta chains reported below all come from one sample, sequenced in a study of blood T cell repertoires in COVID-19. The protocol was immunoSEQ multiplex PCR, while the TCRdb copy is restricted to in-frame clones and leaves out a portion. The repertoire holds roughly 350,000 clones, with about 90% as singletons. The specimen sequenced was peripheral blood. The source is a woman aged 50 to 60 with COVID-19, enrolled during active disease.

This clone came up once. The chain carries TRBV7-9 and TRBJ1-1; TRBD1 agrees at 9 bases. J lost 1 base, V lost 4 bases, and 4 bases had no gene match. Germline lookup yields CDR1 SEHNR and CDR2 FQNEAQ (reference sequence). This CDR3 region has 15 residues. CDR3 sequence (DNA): TGTGCCAGCAGCTCTGGGACAGGGAAGAACACTGAAGCTTTCTTT. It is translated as CASSSGTGKNTEAFF.

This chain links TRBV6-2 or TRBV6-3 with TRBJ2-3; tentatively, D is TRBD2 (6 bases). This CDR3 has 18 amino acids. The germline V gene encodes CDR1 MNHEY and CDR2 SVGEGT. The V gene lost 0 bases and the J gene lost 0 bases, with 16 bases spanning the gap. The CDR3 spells CASSYSTELLASTDTQYF. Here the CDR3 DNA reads TGTGCCAGCAGTTACTCGACGGAATTACTAGCTAGCACAGATACGCAGTATTTT.

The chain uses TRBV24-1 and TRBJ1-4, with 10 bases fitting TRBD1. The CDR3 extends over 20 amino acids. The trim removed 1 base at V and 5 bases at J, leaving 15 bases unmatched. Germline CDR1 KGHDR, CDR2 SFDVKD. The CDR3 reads CATSDFTGTGDPLPNEKLFF. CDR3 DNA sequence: TGTGCCACCAGTGATTTTACCGGGACAGGGGACCCGCTTCCAAATGAAAAACTGTTTTTT.

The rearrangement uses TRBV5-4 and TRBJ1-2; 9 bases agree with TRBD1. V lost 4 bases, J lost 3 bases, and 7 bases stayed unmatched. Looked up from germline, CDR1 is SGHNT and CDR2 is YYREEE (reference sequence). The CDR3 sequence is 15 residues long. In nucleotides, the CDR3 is TGTGCCAGCAGCCCTAAGGACAGGGGAGACTATGGCTACACCTTC. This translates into CASSPKDRGDYGYTF.

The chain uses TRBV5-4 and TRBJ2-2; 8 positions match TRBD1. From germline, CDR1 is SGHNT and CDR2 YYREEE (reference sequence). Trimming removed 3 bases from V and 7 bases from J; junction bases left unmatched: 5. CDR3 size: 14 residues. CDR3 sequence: CASSSQGAGGELFF. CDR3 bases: TGTGCCAGCAGCTCCCAGGGGGCTGGCGGGGAGCTGTTTTTT.

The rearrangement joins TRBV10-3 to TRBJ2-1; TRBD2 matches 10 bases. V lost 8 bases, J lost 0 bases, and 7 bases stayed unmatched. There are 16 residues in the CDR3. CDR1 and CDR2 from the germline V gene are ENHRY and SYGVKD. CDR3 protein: CAILDASGSSYNEQFF. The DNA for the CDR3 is TGTGCCATCCTTGATGCTAGCGGGAGCTCCTACAATGAGCAGTTCTTC.

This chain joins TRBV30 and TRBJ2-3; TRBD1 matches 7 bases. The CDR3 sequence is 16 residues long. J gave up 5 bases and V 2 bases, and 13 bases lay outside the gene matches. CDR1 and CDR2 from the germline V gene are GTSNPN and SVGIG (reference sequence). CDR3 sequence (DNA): TGTGCCTGGAGTATCGACAGGGTAGACTTGGGAGATACGCAGTATTTT. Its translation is CAWSIDRVDLGDTQYF.

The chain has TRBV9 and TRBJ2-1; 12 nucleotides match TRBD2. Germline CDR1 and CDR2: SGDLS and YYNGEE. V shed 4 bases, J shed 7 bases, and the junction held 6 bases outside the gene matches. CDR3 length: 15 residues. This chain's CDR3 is CASSLTSGRINEQFF. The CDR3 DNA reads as TGTGCCAGCAGCCTCACTAGCGGGAGGATAAATGAGCAGTTCTTC.

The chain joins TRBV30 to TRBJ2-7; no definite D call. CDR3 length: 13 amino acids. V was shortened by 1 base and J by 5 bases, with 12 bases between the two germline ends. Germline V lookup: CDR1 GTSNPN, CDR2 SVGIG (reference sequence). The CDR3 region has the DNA TGTGCCTGGAGTGGTACTGGTACCCACGAGCAGTACTTC. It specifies CAWSGTGTHEQYF.